This entry is about one T cell receptor beta chain. This sample is drawn from a study of T cells in Graves' hyperthyroidism and ophthalmopathy. V shed 8 bases and J shed 4 bases, with 14 bases lying between them. The germline CDR1 and CDR2 sequences are SGHAT and FQNNGV. There are 13 residues in the CDR3. Template material for amplifying TCR beta CDR3 regions consisted of RNA transcripts. A set of HTBI primers served as the primers for a first-round RT-PCR of the TCR CDR3. TCRdb fed the multiplex PCR reads into MiXCR, producing one record per CDR3 protein. The sample consists of 350,000 or so distinct CDR3 sequences, roughly 20% of them appearing once.

V and J are TRBV11-2 and TRBJ1-2, with D unresolved. The receptor's source is a woman aged 50 to 60 with Graves' hyperthyroidism. Sequenced: blood. The CDR3 spells CASAGLGIYGYTF. In nucleotides, the CDR3 is TGTGCCAGCGCCGGCCTGGGGATCTATGGCTACACCTTC.